Listed below are T cell receptor beta chains from one sample, sequenced in a study of OX40 agonist ivuxolimab in advanced cancers. Generated by immunoSEQ multiplex PCR, the TCRdb table keeps only in-frame clones and is missing some. The sample includes roughly 45,000 clones, around 90% of them seen just once. The sample in question was CD4+ or CD8+ T cells sorted from blood, obtained in a trial of the OX40 agonist ivuxolimab. The receptor source for this set is an adult with an advanced solid tumor such as melanoma, head and neck, liver or kidney cancer. CDR3s include the opening cysteine and the closing phenylalanine or tryptophan. Fields, in order: CDR3 protein, CDR3 DNA, V gene, D gene, J gene, clone size. The D gene is left open where the match is weak. Not all rows give a size; the values are once, few, many and, for expanded clones, a class.

CASRSTGGHYGYTF | TGTGCCAGCAGATCGACAGGGGGCCACTATGGCTACACCTTC | TRBV6-1 | TRBD1 | TRBJ1-2 | -
CASSLCVAENRQDDTEQYF | TGTGCCAGCAGTTTATGCGTAGCGGAGAACCGACAAGACGACACCGAGCAGTACTTC | TRBV28 | - | TRBJ2-7 | -
CASKPTGNTGELFF | TGTGCCAGCAAGCCTACGGGAAACACCGGGGAGCTGTTTTTT | TRBV25-1 | - | TRBJ2-2 | few
CASSSTGGVMSQHF | TGTGCCAGCAGTTCCACAGGGGGGGTCATGTCCCAGCATTTT | TRBV6-6 | TRBD1 | TRBJ1-5 | -
CASSLTQETQYF | TGTGCCAGCAGTTTGACCCAAGAGACCCAGTACTTC | TRBV28 | - | TRBJ2-5 | once
CAWSEDSHSNQPQHF | TGTGCCTGGAGTGAGGACAGCCATAGCAATCAGCCCCAGCATTTT | TRBV30 | - | TRBJ1-5 | few
CASSHWGESYEQYF | TGTGCCAGCAGCCATTGGGGGGAGTCCTACGAGCAGTACTTC | TRBV7-9 | - | TRBJ2-7 | -
CAWSASGIAYEQYF | TGTGCCTGGAGTGCTAGCGGGATAGCCTACGAGCAGTACTTC | TRBV30 | TRBD2 | TRBJ2-7 | -
CASTVRGGSNEKLFF | TGCGCCAGCACCGTCCGCGGGGGCTCTAATGAAAAACTGTTTTTT | TRBV5-1 | - | TRBJ1-4 | -
CASNPTGVTGGELFF | TGTGCCAGCAATCCCACAGGGGTAACGGGCGGGGAGCTGTTTTTT | TRBV6-5 | TRBD1 | TRBJ2-2 | -
CASSLGTDQPQHF | TGTGCCAGCAGCTTGGGGACGGATCAGCCCCAGCATTTT | TRBV11-1 | - | TRBJ1-5 | -
CASSYLDSNQPQHF | TGTGCCAGCAGTTACTTGGATAGCAATCAGCCCCAGCATTTT | TRBV6-6 | - | TRBJ1-5 | -
CASSIDNSPNEQFF | TGTGCCAGTAGTATAGACAACAGTCCCAATGAGCAGTTCTTC | TRBV19 | - | TRBJ2-1 | -
CASSIAQGNEQYF | TGTGCCAGTAGTATAGCGCAGGGCAACGAGCAGTACTTC | TRBV19 | - | TRBJ2-7 | once
CASSPGQGSRKNTGELFF | TGCGCCAGCAGCCCGGGACAGGGGTCGCGAAAGAACACCGGGGAGCTGTTTTTT | TRBV5-1 | TRBD1 | TRBJ2-2 | -
CASSLGSGNTIYF | TGTGCCAGCAGCTTAGGCTCTGGAAACACCATATATTTT | TRBV7-9 | - | TRBJ1-3 | -
CASSEAAGAGANVLTF | TGTGCCAGCAGTGAAGCGGCAGGGGCTGGGGCCAACGTCCTGACTTTC | TRBV6-1 | - | TRBJ2-6 | -
CASSLGASGSTDTQYF | TGCGCCAGCAGCTTGGGCGCTAGCGGAAGCACAGATACGCAGTATTTT | TRBV5-1 | TRBD2 | TRBJ2-3 | -
CASSQFRGNEQFF | TGTGCCAGCAGCCAATTCCGGGGTAATGAGCAGTTCTTC | TRBV14 | - | TRBJ2-1 | -
CASARTGEGEGYTF | TGTGCCAGCGCCCGGACAGGAGAGGGAGAAGGCTACACCTTC | TRBV6-1 | TRBD1 | TRBJ1-2 | -
CASSEMTSAGETQYF | TGTGCCAGCAGTGAAATGACTAGCGCGGGGGAGACCCAGTACTTC | TRBV2 | TRBD2 | TRBJ2-5 | -
CASRGGNEQFF | TGTGCCAGTAGAGGGGGTAATGAGCAGTTCTTC | TRBV19 | - | TRBJ2-1 | -
CASSLVQGSYEQYF | TGCGCCAGCAGCTTGGTCCAGGGTTCCTACGAGCAGTACTTC | TRBV5-1 | - | TRBJ2-7 | -
CASSLAGGFDTQYF | TGTGCCAGCAGTTTGGCAGGGGGTTTCGATACGCAGTATTTT | TRBV28 | TRBD1 | TRBJ2-3 | -
CASSQGGNQPQHF | TGTGCCAGCAGTCAGGGAGGCAATCAGCCCCAGCATTTT | TRBV6-1 | - | TRBJ1-5 | once
CASSLEGDLSGNTIYF | TGCGCCAGCAGCTTGGAAGGGGACCTCTCTGGAAACACCATATATTTT | TRBV5-1 | - | TRBJ1-3 | -
CASSQVYRGETQYF | TGCGCCAGCAGCCAAGTCTACAGAGGCGAGACCCAGTACTTC | TRBV4-1 | - | TRBJ2-5 | -
CAWSSGGNEKLFF | TGTGCCTGGAGTTCCGGGGGAAATGAAAAACTGTTTTTT | TRBV30 | - | TRBJ1-4 | -
CASSLEQGKETQYF | TGTGCCAGCAGCTTGGAACAGGGCAAAGAGACCCAGTACTTC | TRBV11-2 | - | TRBJ2-5 | once
CATSKTSYNEQFF | TGTGCCACCAGCAAGACCTCCTATAATGAGCAGTTCTTC | TRBV15 | - | TRBJ2-1 | -